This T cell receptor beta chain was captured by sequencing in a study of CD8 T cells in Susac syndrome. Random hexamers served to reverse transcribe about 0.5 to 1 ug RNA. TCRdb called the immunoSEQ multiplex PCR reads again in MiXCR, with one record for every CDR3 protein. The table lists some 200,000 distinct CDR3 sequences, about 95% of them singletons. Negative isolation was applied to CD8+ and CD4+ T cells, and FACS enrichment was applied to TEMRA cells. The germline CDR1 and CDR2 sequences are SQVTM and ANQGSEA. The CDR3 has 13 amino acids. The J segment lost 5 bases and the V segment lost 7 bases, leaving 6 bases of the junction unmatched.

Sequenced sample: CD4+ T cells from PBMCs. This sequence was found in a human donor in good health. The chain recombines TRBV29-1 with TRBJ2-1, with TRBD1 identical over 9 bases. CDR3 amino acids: CSGAGTGNNEQFF. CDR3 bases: TGCAGCGGCGCCGGGACAGGGAACAATGAGCAGTTCTTC.